This entry is about one TCR beta chain. Its antigen is as yet unknown. The trim removed 2 bases at V and 2 bases at J, leaving 1 base unmatched. The CDR3 length is 15 residues. The germline V gene encodes CDR1 SGHDT and CDR2 YYEEEE. The protocol was immunoSEQ multiplex PCR, while the TCRdb copy is restricted to in-frame clones and leaves out a portion. Singletons are absent from the sample, which has roughly 41,000 clones. The data belong to a study of T cells after posttransplantation cyclophosphamide. Regarding the study as a whole: Later blood repertoires were often dominated by clones from the donor CD8+ memory compartment. Skin or GI-infiltrating T cells shared few TRB sequences with blood.

The TCR originated in a man aged 30 to 45 in good health and a related stem cell transplant donor. The sample comprised PBMCs. The chain couples TRBV5-6 to TRBJ2-5; 12 nucleotides agree with TRBD2. The CDR3: CASSFLAGGQETQYF. Written as DNA, the CDR3 is TGTGCCAGCAGCTTCCTAGCGGGGGGGCAAGAGACCCAGTACTTC.